This entry is about one T cell receptor (beta chain). The antigen is unknown. This entry is derived from a study of cytomegalovirus exposure and HLA in healthy donors. As for the study in general: An analysis done earlier identified 100 million to 140 million unique TCR beta sequences from approximately 180 million T cells. HLA-typed donors were the source of around 80 million unique TCRs, which an early data release held. Whole-study results and caveats: Later work associated more than 15,000 TCR beta sequences with HLA alleles at 0.05 false discovery rate. Through in vitro validation, a few CMV-associated chains were shown to be specific for CMV antigens.

PCR was performed using 60 Vbeta and 13 Jbeta primers. The protocol was immunoSEQ multiplex PCR, while the TCRdb copy is restricted to in-frame clones and leaves out a portion. The sample records about 130,000 clones, 75% to 90% being singletons. The specimen was PBMCs. This clonotype was obtained from a woman younger than 45 in good health and CMV-seropositive.

CDR3 bases: TGTGCCAGCAGCTTAGACAGGGGGCCCTCCTACGAGCAGTACTTC. This codes for CASSLDRGPSYEQYF. The chain is built from TRBV7-9 and TRBJ2-7; 9 nucleotides align to TRBD1. The CDR3 length is 15 residues. V shed 1 base, J shed 0 bases, and the junction held 1 base outside the gene matches. In germline, CDR1 is SEHNR, CDR2 FQNEAQ (reference sequence).